This T cell receptor (beta chain) was identified in a study of neurological immune-mediated disorders. This sample's time point: longitudinal time-point 2. cDNA was made by 5'RACE with 10-nucleotide random UMIs. TCRdb itself ran the 5' RACE reads through MiXCR, one entry per CDR3 protein. The table lists fewer than 60,000 distinct CDR3 sequences, about 12% of them singletons. Study results and limitations: Patients with HTLV-1-associated myelopathy showed the most TCR clonal expansion. Those with multiple sclerosis showed the least, falling below healthy controls.

Ten or more counts support this clonotype. Its antigen is unknown. The clonotype comes from a male donor with HTLV-1-associated myelopathy (HAM/TSP). The sample comprised PBMCs.

CDR3 region: CASSLVRASGGGETQYF. The CDR3 DNA reads as TGCGCCAGCAGCTTGGTGCGGGCTAGCGGGGGCGGAGAGACCCAGTACTTC. The chain has TRBV5-1 and TRBJ2-5; TRBD2 agrees at 10 bases. CDR1 SGHRS and CDR2 YFSETQ come from the germline V gene. The V gene end was trimmed by 0 bases and the J gene end by 4 bases; junction bases not matched to a gene: 9. This CDR3 has 17 residues.